This TCR beta chain was profiled in a study of blood T cell repertoires in COVID-19. Study-wide background: Collection of acute and convalescent COVID-19 samples took place in the United States, Italy and Spain. PBMCs, B-cell-depleted T cells, or T cells were the source of the cDNA or gDNA that made up the material.

CDR3 length: 13 amino acids. The ends lost 6 bases at V and 5 bases at J; junction bases unmatched: 6. Authors' processing steps: Quantification of nucleated cells was approximated via reference gene primer amplification. The data were produced by immunoSEQ multiplex PCR, yet TCRdb's version contains in-frame clones alone and is incomplete. V, J and clone size derive from that table, while D and trimming were established from the DNA sequence. The sample consists of about 150,000 clones, about 79% of them appearing once. The TCR was taken from a woman aged 80 or over with acute or convalescent COVID-19. The sequenced sample was peripheral blood. The chain has TRBV12-3 or TRBV12-4 and TRBJ1-2, with 7 bases lining up with TRBD1. CDR3 in amino acids: CASSLTGRYGYTF. CDR3 coding DNA: TGTGCCAGCAGCCTGACAGGGAGGTATGGCTACACCTTC.